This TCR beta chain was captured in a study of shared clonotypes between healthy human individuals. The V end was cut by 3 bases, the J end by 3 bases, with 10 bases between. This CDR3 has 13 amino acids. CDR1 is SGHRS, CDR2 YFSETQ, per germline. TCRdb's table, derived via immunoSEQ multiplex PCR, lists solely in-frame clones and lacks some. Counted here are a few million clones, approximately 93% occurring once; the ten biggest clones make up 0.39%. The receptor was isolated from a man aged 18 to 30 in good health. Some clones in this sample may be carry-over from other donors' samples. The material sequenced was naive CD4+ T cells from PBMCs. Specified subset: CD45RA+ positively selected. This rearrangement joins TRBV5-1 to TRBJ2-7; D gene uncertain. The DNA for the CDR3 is TGCGCCAGCAGCTCCGGATCAGACTACGAGCAGTACTTC. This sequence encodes CASSSGSDYEQYF.